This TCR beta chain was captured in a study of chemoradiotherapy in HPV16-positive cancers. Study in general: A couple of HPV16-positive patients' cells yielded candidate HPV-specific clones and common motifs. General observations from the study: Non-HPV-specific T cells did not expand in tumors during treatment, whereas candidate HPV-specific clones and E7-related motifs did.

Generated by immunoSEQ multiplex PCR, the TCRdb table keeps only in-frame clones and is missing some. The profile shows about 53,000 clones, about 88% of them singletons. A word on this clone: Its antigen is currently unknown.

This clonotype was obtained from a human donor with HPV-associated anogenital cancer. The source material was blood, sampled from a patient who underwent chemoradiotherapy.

The CDR3 region has the DNA TGTGCCAGTGAACGGGGGAACACTGAAGCTTTCTTT. Translating gives CASERGNTEAFF. The V gene is TRBV19, the J gene TRBJ1-1; D is unclear. This CDR3 spans 12 amino acids. With 8 bases removed from V and 1 base from J, the gap between germline ends came to 8 bases. From germline, CDR1 is LNHDA and CDR2 SQIVND (reference sequence).